The 25 T cell receptor beta chains below come from one sample, sequenced in a study of T cell repertoires in ileal Crohn's disease. Sequencing used immunoSEQ multiplex PCR; TCRdb keeps in-frame clones, though not all of them. The sample consists of 6,000 to 6,500 clones, about four fifths of them appearing once. Sequencing was done on a sample of ileal tissue. The receptors were sampled from an adult with Crohn's disease.

This clone was seen only a few times. The chain couples TRBV5-4 to TRBJ2-7; 10 nucleotides line up with TRBD2. V shed 0 bases and J 2 bases; nucleotides not matched to a gene: 2. CDR1 is SGHNT, CDR2 YYREEE, per germline (reference sequence). The CDR3 runs to 15 residues. The chain's CDR3 is CASSLGGLAAYEQYF. CDR3 sequence (DNA): TGTGCCAGCAGCTTGGGAGGACTAGCGGCCTACGAGCAGTACTTC.

This clone was picked up one time. CDR3 in DNA: TGTGCCAGCAGCCCCACGGGGGGTCTCAGGGAGCAGTACTTC. This gives the protein CASSPTGGLREQYF. The chain links TRBV14 to TRBJ2-7; 7 nucleotides agree with TRBD2. Germline CDR1 is SGHDN and CDR2 is FVKESK. The junction had 10 bases not matched to a gene; V was cut back by 4 bases and J by 7 bases. The CDR3 has 14 residues.

In this sample, this clone turned up once. The V gene is TRBV19, the J gene TRBJ1-5; 8 nucleotides agree with TRBD1. Germline V gives CDR1 LNHDA, CDR2 SQIVND (reference sequence). The CDR3 covers 13 residues. The junction had 6 bases not matched to a gene; V was cut back by 10 bases and J by 4 bases. The CDR3 DNA reads as TGTGCCACGCGGACAGGGCAGAATCAGCCCCAGCATTTT. It codes for CATRTGQNQPQHF.

The rearrangement joins TRBV11-2 to TRBJ2-5, with TRBD2 identical over 14 bases. CDR1 is SGHAT and CDR2 is FQNNGV in the germline V gene. The CDR3 is made up of 16 amino acids. The V segment lost 4 bases and the J segment 2 bases; nucleotides outside the gene matches: 3. The CDR3 is CASSSGTSGSQETQYF. The CDR3 bases are TGTGCCAGCAGCTCCGGGACTAGCGGGAGTCAAGAGACCCAGTACTTC.

The chain is built from TRBV7-9 and TRBJ2-1, with D possibly TRBD2 on 6 matching bases. V was trimmed by 2 bases and J by 5 bases, leaving 10 bases between them. CDR3 length: 14 residues. Germline V gene sequence: CDR1 SEHNR, CDR2 FQNEAQ (reference sequence). CDR3 nucleotides: TGTGCCAGCAGCTTAACTAGCCCTGACAATGAGCAGTTCTTC. Residues: CASSLTSPDNEQFF.

This chain connects TRBV7-9 to TRBJ2-5; possible D gene TRBD2, 6 bases. CDR1 is SEHNR, CDR2 FQNEAQ, per germline (reference sequence). The V end was cut by 0 bases, the J end by 1 base, with 6 bases between. This CDR3 is 14 amino acids long. CDR3 nucleotide sequence: TGTGCCAGCAGCTTAGCCGGGGGCCAAGAGACCCAGTACTTC. Protein sequence: CASSLAGGQETQYF.

This clone was seen a handful of times. The chain recombines TRBV7-2 with TRBJ1-2; D unresolved. This CDR3 contains 13 residues. Trimming removed 1 base at V and 7 bases at J, with 10 bases between. In germline, CDR1 is SGHTA, CDR2 FQGNSA. The CDR3 sequence is CASSLGRDAGYTF. The DNA for the CDR3 is TGTGCCAGCAGCTTAGGGAGGGATGCTGGCTACACCTTC.

The chain links TRBV29-1 to TRBJ2-5; 8 bases align to TRBD2. V was pared by 6 bases and J by 4 bases, with 7 bases of the junction left unmatched. Germline lookup yields CDR1 SQVTM and CDR2 ANQGSEA. The CDR3 contains 13 residues. CDR3 loop: CSVAGRVGETQYF. The CDR3 DNA sequence: TGCAGCGTGGCCGGGAGGGTGGGAGAGACCCAGTACTTC.

The chain links TRBV6-5 to TRBJ2-2; weak D call: TRBD1 (5 bases). V lost 2 bases, J lost 2 bases, and 9 bases lay in between. Per germline, CDR1 MNHEY and CDR2 SVGAGI. The CDR3 is 15 amino acids. DNA for the CDR3: TGTGCCAGCAGTTACGGACACCATAACACCGGGGAGCTGTTTTTT. As protein: CASSYGHHNTGELFF.

The chain carries TRBV18 and TRBJ2-7, with 10 nucleotides matching TRBD2. Germline-derived CDR1 and CDR2 are KGHSH and LQKENI. The V and J ends lost 5 bases and 3 bases, in that order; junction bases with no gene match: 10. The CDR3 spans 16 residues. CDR3 loop: CASSSPTSGKDYEQYF. The CDR3 DNA follows: TGTGCCAGCTCATCGCCAACTAGCGGGAAAGACTACGAGCAGTACTTC.

The chain joins TRBV7-2 to TRBJ2-1; D uncertain. The CDR3 covers 15 residues. Germline loops: CDR1 SGHTA, CDR2 FQGNSA. Deletions cut 5 bases from V and 8 bases from J, with 19 bases between. CDR3 sequence: CASSPAASGFHEQFF. The DNA for the CDR3 is TGTGCCAGCAGCCCCGCGGCTAGTGGCTTCCATGAGCAGTTCTTC.

The CDR3 protein is CASSRQGQGAYYGYTF. CDR3 nucleotide sequence: TGTGCCAGCAGTAGACAGGGACAGGGGGCCTACTATGGCTACACCTTC. The chain joins TRBV28 to TRBJ1-2; 12 nucleotides align to TRBD1. V lost 5 bases, J lost 3 bases, and 7 bases stayed unmatched. CDR3 size: 16 residues. Germline CDR1 MDHEN, CDR2 SYDVKM.

V usage is TRBV5-6 and J usage is TRBJ1-2; D is perhaps TRBD1 (6 bases). Germline assignment: CDR1 SGHDT and CDR2 YYEEEE. Trimming took 1 base from V and 6 from J, leaving 16 bases between them. The CDR3 is 15 residues long. The CDR3 here is CASSLLGQGRDGYTF. The DNA of the CDR3 is TGTGCCAGCAGCTTGCTGGGGCAGGGGAGGGATGGCTACACCTTC.

The chain employs TRBV7-9 and TRBJ2-7; 9 bases are shared with TRBD2. CDR1 and CDR2 from the germline V gene are SEHNR and FQNEAQ (reference sequence). After removal of 3 bases from V and 2 bases from J, the junction contained 11 bases not matched to a gene. The CDR3 runs to 17 residues. The CDR3 DNA reads as TGTGCCAGCAGCTTCAGGGTTTCGTCTAGCGGGACCTACGAGCAGTACTTC. It encodes CASSFRVSSSGTYEQYF.

This clone was seen only a few times. V usage is TRBV19 and J usage is TRBJ2-2; D call uncertain. Per germline, CDR1 LNHDA and CDR2 SQIVND (reference sequence). V was clipped by 6 bases and J by 0 bases, with 8 bases between them. This CDR3 is 14 amino acids long. Written as DNA, the CDR3 is TGTGCCAGTAGATATCTATCGAACACCGGGGAGCTGTTTTTT. Translation: CASRYLSNTGELFF.

This chain links TRBV6-1 with TRBJ1-1; D possibly corresponds to TRBD1 (5 bases). Per germline, CDR1 MNHNS and CDR2 SASEGT. Trimming removed 5 bases from V and 2 bases from J, with 12 bases in between. The CDR3 length is 14 residues. CDR3: CASSLPGGNTEAFF. The CDR3 region has the DNA TGTGCCAGCAGTTTACCCGGGGGAAACACTGAAGCTTTCTTT.

The genes are TRBV10-2 and TRBJ2-7, with 13 bases identical to TRBD2. The germline V gene encodes CDR1 WSHSY and CDR2 SAAADI. V lost 6 bases, J lost 5 bases, and 7 bases stayed unmatched. The CDR3 length is 15 residues. The DNA for the CDR3 is TGCGCCAGCAGACGGACTAGCGGGAGCACTAACGAGCAGTACTTC. Protein: CASRRTSGSTNEQYF.

This chain connects TRBV9 to TRBJ1-3; D is unclear. Trimming pared 0 bases from V and 0 bases from J, leaving 16 bases between. Germline V gene data show CDR1 as SGDLS and CDR2 as YYNGEE. CDR3 length equals 18 residues. This chain's CDR3 is CASSVASEGPISGNTIYF. DNA for the CDR3: TGTGCCAGCAGCGTAGCTTCGGAGGGCCCGATCTCTGGAAACACCATATATTTT.

V is TRBV6-5 and J is TRBJ1-2; maybe TRBD1 (5 bases). Germline values: CDR1 MNHEY, CDR2 SVGAGI. The CDR3 contains 15 residues. Trimming stripped 6 bases from V and 8 bases from J, with 22 bases between. DNA for the CDR3: TGTGCCAGCAGGGCTCGTGGTCGGGGGTCGGAGGGCTACACCTTC. It specifies CASRARGRGSEGYTF.

The chain carries TRBV6-1 and TRBJ1-6; 7 bases fit TRBD1. The CDR3 is 15 amino acids. Per germline, CDR1 MNHNS and CDR2 SASEGT. V was clipped by 4 bases and J by 7 bases; unmatched bases: 7. In nucleotides, the CDR3 is TGTGCCAGCAGTGTACAGGGGTTGGAGAATTCACCCCTCCACTTT. Protein product: CASSVQGLENSPLHF.

The chain couples TRBV20-1 to TRBJ1-1; D ambiguous. This CDR3 has 11 residues. Germline CDR1 and CDR2: DFQATT and SNEGSKA (reference sequence). V shed 7 bases and J shed 0 bases, with 6 bases lying between them. CDR3 nucleotides: TGCAGTGTTGGGCTGAACACTGAAGCTTTCTTT. Translated, it gives CSVGLNTEAFF.

This clone was counted only a few times. In DNA, the CDR3 is TGTGCCAGCAGTCCGGGACAGGGGACCTACTCCTACGAGCAGTACTTC. This encodes CASSPGQGTYSYEQYF. This chain uses TRBV28 with TRBJ2-7; 10 nucleotides agree with TRBD1. The CDR3 runs to 16 residues. The germline CDR1 and CDR2 sequences are MDHEN and SYDVKM. Trimming took 5 bases from V and 0 from J; bases not matched to a gene: 7.

This chain uses TRBV9 with TRBJ2-3; TRBD2 is a possible D gene (7 bases). The ends were cut back, 4 bases at V and 6 bases at J, with 18 bases in the middle. The CDR3 has 15 amino acids. CDR1 SGDLS and CDR2 YYNGEE come from the germline V gene. CDR3 DNA sequence: TGTGCCAGCAGCCCTGTCGGGGGGCGCATGGATACGCAGTATTTT. Encoded protein: CASSPVGGRMDTQYF.

V and J are TRBV4-1 and TRBJ1-5, with D perhaps TRBD1 (6 bases). Germline lookup yields CDR1 MGHRA and CDR2 YSYEKL. Trimming left V 4 bases short and J 2 bases short, with 12 bases between. This CDR3 has 15 residues. CDR3 in DNA: TGCGCCAGCAGCCCCACAGGGAAGGGCAATCAGCCCCAGCATTTT. Amino acids: CASSPTGKGNQPQHF.

The chain uses TRBV5-6 and TRBJ1-2, with TRBD1 matching over 7 bases. The V gene's germline CDR1 is SGHDT and CDR2 YYEEEE. CDR3 length: 16 amino acids. The J segment lost 5 bases and the V segment lost 4 bases, leaving 14 bases of the junction unmatched. The DNA of the CDR3 is TGTGCCAGCAGCCCTGCGGGACAGCCGATCCAATATGGCTACACCTTC. Protein sequence: CASSPAGQPIQYGYTF.